The T cell receptor (beta chain) described here comes from a study of early T cells in non-severe SARS-CoV-2 infection. Study in general: Unpaired chains resulted from sequencing bulk RNA of unsorted whole blood.

Study-level results: VDJdb matches were skewed toward anti-spike CD8 T cell responses.

Germline V lookup: CDR1 SNHLY, CDR2 FYNNEI. There are 16 residues in the CDR3. V was pared by 7 bases and J by 2 bases, with 17 bases between. cDNA molecules, individually, were tagged with unique molecular identifiers. In TCRdb, the 5' RACE reads were re-called with MiXCR into one record per CDR3 protein. The sample shows 90,000 to 120,000 distinct CDR3 sequences, 11% of them seen only once. This clonotype was seen only a few times. Its antigen is still unknown. The chain has TRBV2 and TRBJ2-2; D remains unclear. The TCR was taken from an adult who was a healthcare worker with PCR-confirmed SARS-CoV-2 infection or an uninfected control (not recorded which). The sequencing input was whole blood. The CDR3 region has the DNA TGTGCCAGCACCCTAGTACTCGGCTACAACACCGGGGAGCTGTTTTTT. Translating gives CASTLVLGYNTGELFF.